A selection of T cell receptor beta chains follows, all from one sample in a study of molecular identifiers for immune sequencing clone quantification. TCRdb re-called the PCR reads with MiXCR, one entry per CDR3 protein. Here the sample spans some 590,000 distinct CDR3 sequences, over 25% being singletons. Sequenced input: naive CD8+ T cells from blood, with Jurkat cell RNA spiked in. These receptors originate from a human donor in good health. Some libraries in this study had Jurkat cell RNA spiked in. Each CDR3 is given without its conserved first and last residue. Each record gives: clone size, V gene, CDR3 protein. The size field is filled for only some rows; it gives once, few, many or a size class.

few	TRBV30	AWSSTTGERGYGYT
.	TRBV5-3	ASSLSYIRNTIY
.	TRBV7-9	ASSPGLAGGPFHEQY
many	TRBV6-5	ASSYGQEGGYT
.	TRBV13	ASSSEERVNTEAF
many	TRBV6-2/TRBV6-3	ASSYIGTDQETQY
few	TRBV11-2	ASSSNPGDRETQY
few	TRBV7-9	AIPLRNTEAF
.	TRBV9	ASSFTWRTSGEWGTDTQY
.	TRBV27	ASSLAGAHPYEQY
many	TRBV30	ACDDAEVSDTQY
few	TRBV15	ATSRGVGSQANEKLF
.	TRBV28	ASSLVQSRTQETQY
.	TRBV6-2/TRBV6-3	ASSYPGTGNQPQH
many	TRBV6-5	ASSSTYNEQF
many	TRBV7-9	ASSTSGRGEQY
once	TRBV14	TSSHSYGVGETQY
many	TRBV5-5	ASSLAGILNQPQH
.	TRBV27	ASSPPSQDTQY
.	TRBV19	ASSPGGQPPYEQY
.	TRBV4-3	ASSSSLGSYEQY
.	TRBV19	ASSFSPDRDFYEQY
.	TRBV4-1	ASSQDLRPPFVHEF
many	TRBV29-1	SFRGQGAFTGELF
many	TRBV6-2/TRBV6-3	ASGPGQETQY
few	TRBV14	ASSQGTSQGHGYT
many	TRBV28	ASSFNGNTIY
.	TRBV15	ATKNKMNTEAF